This TCR beta chain was found in a study of tumor-infiltrating lymphocytes in primary liver carcinoma. General observations from the study: Blood trailed tumors significantly in top-250-clone fraction (p = 0.039). Tumor-adjacent and tumor-blood pairs shared less of their repertoires than tumor region pairs shared. Only about 7-24% of top clones were detected in each of the five tumor regions.

The sample holds a few counts of this clonotype. Its target is not known. With a much larger clone just one base away, this may be a read error. TCR beta cDNA came from approximately 490 ng total RNA, primed with a constant-region primer. Slightly modified ARM-PCR with three nested multiplex PCR rounds yielded TCR beta libraries. Researchers ran the first two PCR rounds for approximately 10 cycles each with TRBV1-TRBV30 forward primers and a C-beta reverse primer. TCRdb used MiXCR to reprocess the multiplex PCR reads, holding one entry per CDR3 protein. The sample contains 100,000 or so distinct CDR3 sequences, about 62% of which appear only once. Co-extraction yielded RNA and DNA from roughly 20-30 mg of unsorted bulk tissue. Patients underwent surgical resection for primary liver carcinoma. V lost 5 bases to trimming and J lost 4 bases, with 20 bases between them. The CDR3 extends over 16 amino acids. Per the germline V gene, CDR1 is MNHNS and CDR2 is SASEGT.

The chain couples TRBV6-1 to TRBJ2-5; either TRBD1 or TRBD2 may supply D (5 bases each). The TCR was taken from a woman aged 60 to 75 with primary liver carcinoma and hepatitis B virus infection. Sequenced sample: liver tumor tissue from sampling region 2. Specified subset: tumor region T2, inferior pole. The CDR3 sequence: CASSFFDKGSRETQYF. The CDR3 DNA follows: TGTGCCAGCAGTTTTTTTGACAAGGGGAGTCGAGAGACCCAGTACTTC.